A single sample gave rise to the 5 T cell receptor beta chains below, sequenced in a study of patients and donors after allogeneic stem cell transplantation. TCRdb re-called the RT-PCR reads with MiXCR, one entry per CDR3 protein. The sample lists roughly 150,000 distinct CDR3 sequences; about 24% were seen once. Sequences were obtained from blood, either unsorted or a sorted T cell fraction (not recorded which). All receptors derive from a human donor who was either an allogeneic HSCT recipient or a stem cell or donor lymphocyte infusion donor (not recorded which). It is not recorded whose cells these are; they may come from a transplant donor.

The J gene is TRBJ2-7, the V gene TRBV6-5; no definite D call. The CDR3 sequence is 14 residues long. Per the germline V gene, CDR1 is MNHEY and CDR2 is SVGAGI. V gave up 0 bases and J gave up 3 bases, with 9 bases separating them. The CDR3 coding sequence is TGTGCCAGCAGTTACTCTTTTGGGGTCTACGAGCAGTACTTC. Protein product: CASSYSFGVYEQYF.

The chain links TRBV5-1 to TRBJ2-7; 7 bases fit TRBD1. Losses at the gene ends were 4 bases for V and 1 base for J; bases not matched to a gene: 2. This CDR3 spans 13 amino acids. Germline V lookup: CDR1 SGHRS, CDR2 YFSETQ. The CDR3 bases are TGCGCCAGCAGCGAGGACAGGTCCTACGAGCAGTACTTC. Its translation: CASSEDRSYEQYF.

CDR3 residues: CSVMGLAGGRGLTDTQYF. CDR3 in DNA: TGCAGCGTCATGGGACTAGCGGGGGGCCGCGGACTCACAGATACGCAGTATTTT. This rearrangement joins TRBV29-1 to TRBJ2-3; TRBD2 agrees at 15 bases. Germline assignment: CDR1 SQVTM and CDR2 ANQGSEA. The CDR3 runs 18 residues. V lost 6 bases, J lost 2 bases, and 12 bases stayed unmatched.

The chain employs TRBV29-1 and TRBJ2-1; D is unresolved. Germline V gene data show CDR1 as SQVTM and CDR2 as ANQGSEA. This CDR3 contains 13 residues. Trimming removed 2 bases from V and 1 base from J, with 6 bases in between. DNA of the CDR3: TGCAGCGTTGAAACACAGTCCTACAATGAGCAGTTCTTC. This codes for CSVETQSYNEQFF.

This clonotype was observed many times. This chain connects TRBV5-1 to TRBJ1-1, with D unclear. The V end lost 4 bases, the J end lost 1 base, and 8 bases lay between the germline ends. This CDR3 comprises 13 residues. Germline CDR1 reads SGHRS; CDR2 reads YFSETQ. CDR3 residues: CASSPAPNTEAFF. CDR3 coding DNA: TGCGCCAGCAGCCCGGCCCCGAACACTGAAGCTTTCTTT.